This TCR beta chain was recovered during a study of T cell responses to AZD1222 COVID-19 vaccine. General observations from the study: A rise in Spike-specific TCR breadth and depth followed two AZD1222 doses. Donors in the cohort were predominantly white British and more often female, and clonal diversity was possibly underestimated. CD4 TCRs linked to vaccination spanned spike, dominating at 160-218 and 743-854.

About this clone itself: Its antigen is unidentified.

Measured with immunoSEQ multiplex PCR; TCRdb has only the in-frame clones, and not every one. The sample contains about 130,000 clones, approximately 92% of which appear only once. This TCR was sampled from an adult who received the AZD1222 COVID-19 vaccine. Sequences were derived from peripheral blood, sampled 28 days after the second AZD1222 dose.

The CDR3 DNA follows: TGTGCCAGCAGCCAAGAAGGGGATGGGTACGAGCAGTACTTC. It codes for CASSQEGDGYEQYF. The chain is built from TRBV3-1 (or the pseudogene TRBV3-2) and TRBJ2-7, with a tentative D call TRBD1 (5 bases). The V end lost 0 bases, the J end lost 4 bases, and 10 bases lay between the germline ends. The CDR3 runs 14 residues. Germline V gives CDR1 LGHDT, CDR2 YNNKEL (reference sequence).